A single sample is the source of the 10 T cell receptor beta chains below, sequenced in a study of shared clonotypes between healthy human individuals. Here immunoSEQ multiplex PCR was the method, and the copy in TCRdb shows in-frame clones only, minus some. In the table there are under 350,000 clones, around 86% of which are singletons. The sample consisted of memory CD8+ T cells sorted from blood. Subset denoted: CD45RO+ cells pooled with CCR7-negative TemRA cells. The receptors shown here come from a man aged 18 to 29 in good health.

The chain employs TRBV6-5 and TRBJ2-7, with TRBD1 identical over 8 bases. This CDR3 is 14 amino acids long. With V trimmed by 6 bases and J by 7 bases, 11 bases remained unmatched. The V gene's germline CDR1 is MNHEY and CDR2 SVGAGI. The CDR3 loop is CASRPTGEYEEQYF. As DNA, the CDR3 is TGTGCCAGCAGACCGACAGGGGAGTATGAGGAGCAGTACTTC.

The chain combines TRBV10-3 with TRBJ2-7, with 9 bases aligning to TRBD2. The CDR3 spans 13 residues. J gave up 0 bases and V 8 bases, and 2 bases lay outside the gene matches. In germline, CDR1 is ENHRY, CDR2 SYGVKD. The CDR3 is CAILTSGSYEQYF. CDR3 in DNA: TGTGCCATCCTGACTAGCGGCTCCTACGAGCAGTACTTC.

The genes are TRBV14 and TRBJ2-5; 9 positions agree with TRBD2. Germline V gives CDR1 SGHDN, CDR2 FVKESK. CDR3 size: 15 residues. V gave up 6 bases and J gave up 2 bases; unmatched junction bases: 7. As DNA, the CDR3 is TGTGCCAGCAGGAATAGCGGGGGACGACAAGAGACCCAGTACTTC. Translation gives CASRNSGGRQETQYF.

The chain links TRBV11-2 to TRBJ2-7; TRBD2 might be the D (5 bases). Germline V gives CDR1 SGHAT, CDR2 FQNNGV. There are 14 residues in the CDR3. Trimming shortened V by 7 bases and J by 4 bases, and 17 bases separated the two germline ends. The CDR3 coding sequence is TGTGCCAGCACCCACCGACCGGGAACGTACGAGCAGTACTTC. Translating it yields CASTHRPGTYEQYF. Full variable domain (rest looked up from reference TRBV11-2 and TRBJ2-7): EAGVAQSPRYKIIEKRQSVAFWCNPISGHATLYWYQQILGQGPKLLIQFQNNGVVDDSQLPKDRFSAERLKGVDSTLKIQPAKLEDSAVYLCASTHRPGTYEQYFGPGTRLTVT.

The chain links TRBV6-5 to TRBJ1-1; TRBD1 is a possible D gene (5 bases). Trimming shortened V by 2 bases and J by 3 bases, and 10 bases separated the two germline ends. Germline V gene lookup returns CDR1 MNHEY and CDR2 SVGAGI. The CDR3 consists of 14 residues. CDR3 loop: CASSYRLGDTEAFF. CDR3 nucleotide sequence: TGTGCCAGCAGTTACCGCTTAGGGGACACTGAAGCTTTCTTT.

The V and J genes are TRBV4-1 and TRBJ2-5; D possibly matches TRBD1 or TRBD2 (6 bases each). The CDR3 length is 15 residues. Germline V gene data show CDR1 as MGHRA and CDR2 as YSYEKL. V was cut by 5 bases and J by 5 bases, with 18 bases left in between. CDR3 amino acids: CASSKVTGGRETQYF. The CDR3 bases are TGCGCCAGCAGCAAAGTGACAGGTGGGAGGGAGACCCAGTACTTC.

The chain carries TRBV9 and TRBJ1-5; TRBD1 might be the D (5 bases). This CDR3 contains 13 residues. V dropped 3 bases and J dropped 5 bases, with 9 bases sitting between them. CDR1 SGDLS and CDR2 YYNGEE come from the germline V gene. The CDR3, as DNA: TGTGCCAGCAGCGGGGACGACTATCAGCCCCAGCATTTT. It is translated as CASSGDDYQPQHF.

The CDR3 protein is CASRYRDPNNEQFF. Written as DNA, the CDR3 is TGTGCCAGCAGGTACAGGGACCCCAACAATGAGCAGTTCTTC. The chain links TRBV6-5 to TRBJ2-1; D is possibly TRBD1 (6 bases). This CDR3 spans 14 amino acids. V lost 6 bases and J lost 5, with 14 bases in between. CDR1 and CDR2 from the germline V gene are MNHEY and SVGAGI.

This chain links TRBV5-6 with TRBJ1-1; possibly TRBD1 for D (6 bases). CDR1 is SGHDT and CDR2 is YYEEEE in the germline V gene. Trimming left V 0 bases short and J 1 base short, with 22 bases between. The CDR3 sequence is 19 residues long. The CDR3 here is CASSLGTTGSIKQNTEAFF. CDR3 nucleotide sequence: TGTGCCAGCAGCTTGGGTACAACAGGGTCCATAAAGCAGAACACTGAAGCTTTCTTT.

The rearrangement uses TRBV4-3 and TRBJ1-1; weak D call: TRBD1 (5 bases). The CDR3 loop spans 16 amino acids. The V and J ends lost 0 bases and 2 bases respectively, with 13 bases between them. Germline V CDR1 and CDR2: LGHNA, YSLEER. CDR3 amino acids: CASSQEWGGTNTEAFF. In nucleotides, the CDR3 is TGCGCCAGCAGCCAAGAGTGGGGGGGGACTAACACTGAAGCTTTCTTT.